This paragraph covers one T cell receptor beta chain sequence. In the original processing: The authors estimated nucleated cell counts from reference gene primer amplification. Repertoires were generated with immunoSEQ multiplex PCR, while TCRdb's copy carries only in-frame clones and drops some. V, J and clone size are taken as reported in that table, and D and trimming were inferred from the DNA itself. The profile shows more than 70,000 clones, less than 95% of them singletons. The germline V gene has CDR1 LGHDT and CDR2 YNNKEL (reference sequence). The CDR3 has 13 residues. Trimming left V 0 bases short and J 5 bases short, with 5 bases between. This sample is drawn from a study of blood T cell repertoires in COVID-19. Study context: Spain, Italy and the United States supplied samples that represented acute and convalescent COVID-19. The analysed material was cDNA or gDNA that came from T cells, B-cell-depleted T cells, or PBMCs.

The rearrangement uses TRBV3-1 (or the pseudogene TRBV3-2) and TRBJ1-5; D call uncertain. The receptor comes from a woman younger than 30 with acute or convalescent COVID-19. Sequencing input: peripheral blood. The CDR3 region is CASSQDPYQPQHF. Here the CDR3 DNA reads TGTGCCAGCAGCCAAGATCCGTATCAGCCCCAGCATTTT.